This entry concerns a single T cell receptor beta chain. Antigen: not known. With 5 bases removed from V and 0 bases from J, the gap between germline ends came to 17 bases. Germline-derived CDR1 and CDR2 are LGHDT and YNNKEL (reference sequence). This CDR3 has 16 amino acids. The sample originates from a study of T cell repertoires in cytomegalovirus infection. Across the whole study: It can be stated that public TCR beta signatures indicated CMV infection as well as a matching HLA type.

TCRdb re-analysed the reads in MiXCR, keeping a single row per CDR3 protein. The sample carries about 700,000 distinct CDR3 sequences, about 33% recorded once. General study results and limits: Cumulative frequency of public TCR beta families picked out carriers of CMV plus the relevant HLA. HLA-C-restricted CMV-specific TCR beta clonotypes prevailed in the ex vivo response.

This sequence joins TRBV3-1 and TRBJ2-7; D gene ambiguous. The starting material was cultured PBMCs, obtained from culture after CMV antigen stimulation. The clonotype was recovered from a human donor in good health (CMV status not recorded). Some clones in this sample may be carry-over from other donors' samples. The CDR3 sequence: CASSYISRASSYEQYF. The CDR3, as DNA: TGTGCCAGCAGCTACATAAGCAGAGCTAGCTCCTACGAGCAGTACTTC.